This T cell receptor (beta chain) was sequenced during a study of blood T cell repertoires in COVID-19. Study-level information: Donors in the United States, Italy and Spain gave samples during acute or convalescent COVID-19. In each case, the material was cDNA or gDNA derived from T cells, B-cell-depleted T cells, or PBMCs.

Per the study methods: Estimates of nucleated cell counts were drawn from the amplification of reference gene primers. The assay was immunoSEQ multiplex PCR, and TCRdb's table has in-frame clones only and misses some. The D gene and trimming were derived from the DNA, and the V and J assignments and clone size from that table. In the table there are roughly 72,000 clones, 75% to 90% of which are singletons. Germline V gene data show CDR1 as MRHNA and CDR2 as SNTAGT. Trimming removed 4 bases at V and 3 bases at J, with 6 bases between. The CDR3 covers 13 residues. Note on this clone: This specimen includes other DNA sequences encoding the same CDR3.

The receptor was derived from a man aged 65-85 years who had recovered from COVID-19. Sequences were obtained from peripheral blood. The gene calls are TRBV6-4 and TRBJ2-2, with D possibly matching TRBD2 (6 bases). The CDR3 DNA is TGTGCCAGCAGTGCGGGGGACACCGGGGAGCTGTTTTTT. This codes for CASSAGDTGELFF.